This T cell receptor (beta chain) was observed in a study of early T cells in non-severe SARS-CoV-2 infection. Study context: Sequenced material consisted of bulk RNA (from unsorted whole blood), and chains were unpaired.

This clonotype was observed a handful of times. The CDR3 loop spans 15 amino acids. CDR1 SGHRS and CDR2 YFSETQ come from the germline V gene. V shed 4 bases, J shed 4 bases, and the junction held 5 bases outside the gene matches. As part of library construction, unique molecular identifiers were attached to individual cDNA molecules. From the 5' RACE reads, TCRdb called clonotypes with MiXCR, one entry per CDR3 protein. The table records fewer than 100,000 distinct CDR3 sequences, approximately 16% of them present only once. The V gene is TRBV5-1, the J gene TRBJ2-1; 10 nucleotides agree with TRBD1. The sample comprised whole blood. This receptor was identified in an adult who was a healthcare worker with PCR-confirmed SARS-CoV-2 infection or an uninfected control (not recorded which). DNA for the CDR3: TGCGCCAGCAGCCCGGGACAGGGGCCTTACAATGAGCAGTTCTTC. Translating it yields CASSPGQGPYNEQFF.